This T cell receptor (beta chain) derives from a study of cytomegalovirus exposure and HLA in healthy donors. Worth noting for this clone: The antigen remains undetermined.

Primers for the PCR totalled 60 Vbeta and 13 Jbeta. Assay: immunoSEQ multiplex PCR; the TCRdb copy retains only in-frame clones and omits some. The sample has tens of thousands of clones, about 88% seen once. General study results and limits: What a later analysis reportedly showed was that an Asian-associated ancestry cluster had fewer N-insertions than the roughly 670-donor mean. TRBV6-2, TRBV6-3 and other indistinguishable V segments were excluded. The likely explanation for a cluster of highly shared sequence variants was sequencing artifact. There were 150 or so TCR beta chains listed as cytomegalovirus-associated.

The germline gives CDR1 MNHNS, CDR2 SASEGT. The V and J ends lost 2 bases and 5 bases respectively, with 13 bases between them. The length of the CDR3 is 15 residues. The specimen was PBMCs. This TCR was sampled from a man aged 18 to 30 in good health and CMV-seronegative. The chain has TRBV6-1 and TRBJ1-5; D is perhaps TRBD1 (6 bases). CDR3 protein: CASSERMAGDQPQHF. CDR3 sequence (DNA): TGTGCCAGCAGTGAAAGAATGGCAGGGGATCAGCCCCAGCATTTT.